Given below is one T cell receptor beta chain in context. These data are taken from a study of cytomegalovirus exposure and HLA in healthy donors. PCR involved 60 Vbeta and 13 Jbeta primers. Only in-frame clones appear in the TCRdb table, and some are missing; sequencing was by immunoSEQ multiplex PCR. Among around 150,000 clones listed, roughly 90% were seen once. The sequencing sample was made of PBMCs. This sequence was found in a woman in her late teens or twenties in good health and CMV-seronegative.

The CDR3 here is CASSVSPYSRSTEAFF. CDR3 DNA sequence: TGTGCCAGCAGCGTATCCCCTTATAGCCGATCCACTGAAGCTTTCTTT. The chain joins TRBV9 to TRBJ1-1; D gene ambiguous. The CDR3 has 16 amino acids. Per germline, CDR1 SGDLS and CDR2 YYNGEE. V gave up 1 base and J gave up 4 bases, with 17 bases separating them.